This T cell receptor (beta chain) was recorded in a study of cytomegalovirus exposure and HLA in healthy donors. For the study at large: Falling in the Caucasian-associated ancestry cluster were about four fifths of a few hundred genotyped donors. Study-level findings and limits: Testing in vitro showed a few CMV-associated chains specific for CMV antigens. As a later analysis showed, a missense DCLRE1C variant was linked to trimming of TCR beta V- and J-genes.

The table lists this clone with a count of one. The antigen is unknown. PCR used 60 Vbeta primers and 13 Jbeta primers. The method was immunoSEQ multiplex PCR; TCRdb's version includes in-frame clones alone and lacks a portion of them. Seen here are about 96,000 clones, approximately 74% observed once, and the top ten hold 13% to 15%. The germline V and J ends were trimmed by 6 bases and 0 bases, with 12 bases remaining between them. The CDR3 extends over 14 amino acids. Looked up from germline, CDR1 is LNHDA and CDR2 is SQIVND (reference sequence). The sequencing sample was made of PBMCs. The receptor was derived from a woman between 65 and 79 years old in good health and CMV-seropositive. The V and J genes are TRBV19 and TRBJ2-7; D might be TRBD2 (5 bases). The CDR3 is CASRETGNSYEQYF. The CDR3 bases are TGTGCCAGTAGGGAGACGGGGAACTCCTACGAGCAGTACTTC. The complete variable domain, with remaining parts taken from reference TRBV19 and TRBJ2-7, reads DGGITQSPKYLFRKEGQNVTLSCEQNLNHDAMYWYRQDPGQGLRLIYYSQIVNDFQKGDIAEGYSVSREKKESFPLTVTSAQKNPTAFYLCASRETGNSYEQYFGPGTRLTVT.